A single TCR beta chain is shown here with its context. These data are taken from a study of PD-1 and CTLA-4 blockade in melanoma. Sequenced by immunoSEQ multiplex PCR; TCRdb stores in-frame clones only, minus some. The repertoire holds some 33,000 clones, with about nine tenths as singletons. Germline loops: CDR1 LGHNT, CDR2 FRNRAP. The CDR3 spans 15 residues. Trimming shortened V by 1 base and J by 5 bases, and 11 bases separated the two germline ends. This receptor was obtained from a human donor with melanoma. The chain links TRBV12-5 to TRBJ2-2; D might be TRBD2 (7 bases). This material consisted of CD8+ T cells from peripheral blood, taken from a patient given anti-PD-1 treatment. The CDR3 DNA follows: TGTGCTAGTGGTTTGGAGAGGGGGGGTACCGGGGAGCTGTTTTTT. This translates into CASGLERGGTGELFF. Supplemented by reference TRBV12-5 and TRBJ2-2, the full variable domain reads DARVTQTPRHKVTEMGQEVTMRCQPILGHNTVFWYRQTMMQGLELLAYFRNRAPLDDSGMPKDRFSAEMPDATLATLKIQPSEPRDSAVYFCASGLERGGTGELFFGEGSRLTVL.